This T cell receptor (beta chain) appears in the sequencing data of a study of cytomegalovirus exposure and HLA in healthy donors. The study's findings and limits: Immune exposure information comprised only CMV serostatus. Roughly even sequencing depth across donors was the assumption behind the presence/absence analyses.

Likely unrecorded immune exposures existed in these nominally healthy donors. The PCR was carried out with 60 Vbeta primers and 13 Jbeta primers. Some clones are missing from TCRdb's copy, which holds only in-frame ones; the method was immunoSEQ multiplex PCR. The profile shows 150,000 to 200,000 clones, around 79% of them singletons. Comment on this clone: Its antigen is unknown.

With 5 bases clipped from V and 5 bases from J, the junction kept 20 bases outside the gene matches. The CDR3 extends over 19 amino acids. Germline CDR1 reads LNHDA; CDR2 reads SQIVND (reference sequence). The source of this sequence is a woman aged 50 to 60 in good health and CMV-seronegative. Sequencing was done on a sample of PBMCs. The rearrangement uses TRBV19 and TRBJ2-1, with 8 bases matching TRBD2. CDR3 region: CASSAQPKISGTANNEQFF. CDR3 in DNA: TGTGCCAGTAGTGCACAGCCAAAAATTAGCGGGACCGCCAACAATGAGCAGTTCTTC.